The entry that follows covers one T cell receptor beta chain sequence. The antigen is not known. Time point given: late sampling 161 to 241 days after vaccination in a few convalescent patients. The treatment is: approximately nine-day PBMC culture with coronavirus spike peptide pools or control peptides (ViraFEST assay). Sequencing of cultured CD4+ T cell DNA used the Oncomine TCR Beta short-read assay. MiXCR, run by TCRdb on the PCR reads, gives a single entry per CDR3 protein. The sample lists approximately 22,000 distinct CDR3 sequences, 42% seen once, with roughly 9.9% in the top ten. The CDR3 spans 16 residues. Trimming stripped 7 bases from V and 4 bases from J, with 22 bases between. Germline CDR1 and CDR2: MDHEN and SYDVKM. The data were taken from a study of vaccination and CD4 T cells after COVID-19. Findings and caveats of the study: There was no significant change from around 20 to 38 median reactive clonotypes.

The source was CD4+ T cells from blood, cultured in vitro, collected about 7 months after SARS-CoV-2 vaccination. This TCR was sampled from a human donor who had recovered from COVID-19. The rearrangement joins TRBV28 to TRBJ1-2; no clear D gene. The CDR3 nucleotides read TGTGCCAGCAAGGGTGGCGGCGTAACCATTCCCTATGGCTACACCTTC. Amino acid sequence: CASKGGGVTIPYGYTF.